This TCR beta chain appears in the sequencing data of a study of shared clonotypes between healthy human individuals. Only CD45RO-negative cells positively selected for CCR7 counted as naive CD8 cells, so terminally differentiated effector memory CD45RA+ cells were excluded. Some clones are missing from TCRdb's copy, which holds only in-frame ones; the method was immunoSEQ multiplex PCR. The sample records about 2,200,000 clones, 90% to 95% being singletons. Germline values: CDR1 LNHDA, CDR2 SQIVND (reference sequence). The CDR3 is 15 residues long. Trimming took off 5 bases at V and 0 bases at J, with 8 bases between the two ends.

This receptor was identified in a man between 18 and 29 years old in good health. Some clones in this sample may be carry-over from other donors' samples. The specimen sequenced was naive CD8+ T cells from PBMCs. J is TRBJ2-6 and V is TRBV19; D uncertain. CDR3 sequence reads: CASSPTDSGANVLTF. The CDR3 DNA reads as TGTGCCAGTAGTCCTACAGACTCTGGGGCCAACGTCCTGACTTTC. The full variable domain, completed using reference TRBV19 and TRBJ2-6, is DGGITQSPKYLFRKEGQNVTLSCEQNLNHDAMYWYRQDPGQGLRLIYYSQIVNDFQKGDIAEGYSVSREKKESFPLTVTSAQKNPTAFYLCASSPTDSGANVLTFGAGSRLTVL.